The present T cell receptor beta chain was sequenced within a study of T cells in Graves' hyperthyroidism and ophthalmopathy. Study results and caveats: Most clonotypes expanded in thyroid above 0.001 were likewise present in blood.

Amplification of TCR beta CDR3 regions used RNA as the template. The HTBI set primed first-round TCR CDR3 RT-PCR. Via MiXCR, TCRdb re-called the multiplex PCR reads, giving one row per CDR3 protein. The repertoire has about 350,000 distinct CDR3 sequences, roughly an eighth of them found once; the top ten carry 30% to 40%. V dropped 4 bases and J dropped 8 bases, with 16 bases sitting between them. This CDR3 has 15 amino acids. CDR1 is SGHRS and CDR2 is YFSETQ in the germline V gene. This clonotype was detected only a few times. No antigen is known for it. The rearrangement links TRBV5-1 to TRBJ1-6; D gene unclear. The source of this sequence is a woman between 40 and 55 years old with Graves' ophthalmopathy. What was sequenced was blood. CDR3 amino acids: CASSLGPGEDSPLHF. Here the CDR3 DNA reads TGCGCCAGCAGCCTCGGTCCCGGAGAGGATTCACCCCTCCACTTT.